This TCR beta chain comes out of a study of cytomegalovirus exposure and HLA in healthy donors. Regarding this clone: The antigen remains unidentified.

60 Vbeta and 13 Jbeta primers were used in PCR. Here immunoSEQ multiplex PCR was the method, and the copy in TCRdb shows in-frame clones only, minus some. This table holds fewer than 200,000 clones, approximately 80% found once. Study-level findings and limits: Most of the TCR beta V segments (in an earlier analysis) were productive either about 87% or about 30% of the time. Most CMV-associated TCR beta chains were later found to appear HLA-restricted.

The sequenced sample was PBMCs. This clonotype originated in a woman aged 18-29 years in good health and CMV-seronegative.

The CDR3 region is CASSPGQGRMAEKLFF. The CDR3 nucleotides read TGCGCCAGCAGCCCAGGACAGGGAAGAATGGCTGAAAAACTGTTTTTT. The chain is built from TRBV10-2 and TRBJ1-4, with TRBD1 matching 8 bases. The germline V gene encodes CDR1 WSHSY and CDR2 SAAADI. V gave up 6 bases and J gave up 7 bases; unmatched junction bases: 13. The CDR3 sequence is 16 residues long.